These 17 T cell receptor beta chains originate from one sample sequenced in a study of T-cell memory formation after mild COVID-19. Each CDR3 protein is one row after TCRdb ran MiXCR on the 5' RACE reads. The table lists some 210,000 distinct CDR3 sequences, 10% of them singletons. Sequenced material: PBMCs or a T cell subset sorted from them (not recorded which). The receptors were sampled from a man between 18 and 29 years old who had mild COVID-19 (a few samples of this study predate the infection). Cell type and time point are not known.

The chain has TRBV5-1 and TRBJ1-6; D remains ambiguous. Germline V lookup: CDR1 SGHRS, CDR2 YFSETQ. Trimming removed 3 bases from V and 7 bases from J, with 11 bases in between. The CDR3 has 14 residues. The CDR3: CASSSRTENSPLHF. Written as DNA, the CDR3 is TGCGCCAGCAGCTCGCGGACGGAAAATTCACCCCTCCACTTT.

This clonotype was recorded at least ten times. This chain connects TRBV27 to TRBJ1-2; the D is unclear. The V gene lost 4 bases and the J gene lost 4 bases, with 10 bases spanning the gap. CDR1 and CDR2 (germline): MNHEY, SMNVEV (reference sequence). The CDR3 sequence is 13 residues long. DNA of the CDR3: TGTGCCAGCAGTTCCGCCGGAGGCTATGGCTACACCTTC. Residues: CASSSAGGYGYTF.

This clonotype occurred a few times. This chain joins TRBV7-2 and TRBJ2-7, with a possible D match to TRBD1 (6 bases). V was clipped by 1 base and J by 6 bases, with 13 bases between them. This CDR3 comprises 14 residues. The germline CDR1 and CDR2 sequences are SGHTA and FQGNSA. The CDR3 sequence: CASSLGSGASEQYF. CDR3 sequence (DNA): TGTGCCAGCAGCTTAGGATCAGGGGCCTCCGAGCAGTACTTC.

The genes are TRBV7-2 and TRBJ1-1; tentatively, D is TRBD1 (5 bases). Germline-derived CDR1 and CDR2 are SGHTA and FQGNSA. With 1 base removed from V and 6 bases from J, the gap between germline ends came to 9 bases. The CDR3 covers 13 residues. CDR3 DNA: TGTGCCAGCAGCTTAGTACGGGACTCTGAAGCTTTCTTT. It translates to CASSLVRDSEAFF.

The CDR3 nucleotides are TGTGCCAGCACCCACAACGGGTTCCGGGACTATGAGATACGCGGGTATTTT. Its protein is CASTHNGFRDYEIRGYF. V and J are TRBV7-2 and TRBJ2-3; the match to TRBD2 covers 7 bases. Germline V gives CDR1 SGHTA, CDR2 FQGNSA. The CDR3 has 17 amino acids. The junction had 27 bases not matched to a gene; V was cut back by 7 bases and J by 14 bases.

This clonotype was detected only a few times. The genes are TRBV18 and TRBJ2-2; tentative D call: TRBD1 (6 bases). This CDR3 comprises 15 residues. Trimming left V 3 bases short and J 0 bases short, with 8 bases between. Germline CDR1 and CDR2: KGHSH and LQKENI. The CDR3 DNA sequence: TGTGCCAGCTCACCCCGGACAGCGAACACCGGGGAGCTGTTTTTT. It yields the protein CASSPRTANTGELFF.

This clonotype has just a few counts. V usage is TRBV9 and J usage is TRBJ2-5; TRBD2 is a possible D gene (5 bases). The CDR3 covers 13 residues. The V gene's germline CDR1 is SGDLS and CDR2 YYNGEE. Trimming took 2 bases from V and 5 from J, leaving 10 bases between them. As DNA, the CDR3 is TGTGCCAGCAGCGTCAGCGGTTCTGAGACCCAGTACTTC. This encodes CASSVSGSETQYF.

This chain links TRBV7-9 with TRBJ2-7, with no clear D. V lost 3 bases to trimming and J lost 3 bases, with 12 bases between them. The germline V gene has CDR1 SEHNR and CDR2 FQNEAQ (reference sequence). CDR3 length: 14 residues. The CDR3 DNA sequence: TGTGCCAGCAGCTTCGGGCAGACGAGCTACGAGCAGTACTTC. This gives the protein CASSFGQTSYEQYF.

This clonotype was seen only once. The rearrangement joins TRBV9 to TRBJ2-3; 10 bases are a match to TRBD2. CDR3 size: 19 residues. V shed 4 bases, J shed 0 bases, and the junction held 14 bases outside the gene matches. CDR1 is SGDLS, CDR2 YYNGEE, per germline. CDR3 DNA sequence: TGTGCCAGCAGCCCGAGAGGGGGTCGGGGACTAGCGAGCACAGATACGCAGTATTTT. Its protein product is CASSPRGGRGLASTDTQYF. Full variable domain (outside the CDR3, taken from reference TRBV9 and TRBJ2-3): DSGVTQTPKHLITATGQRVTLRCSPRSGDLSVYWYQQSLDQGLQFLIQYYNGEERAKGNILERFSAQQFPDLHSELNLSSLELGDSALYFCASSPRGGRGLASTDTQYFGPGTRLTVL.

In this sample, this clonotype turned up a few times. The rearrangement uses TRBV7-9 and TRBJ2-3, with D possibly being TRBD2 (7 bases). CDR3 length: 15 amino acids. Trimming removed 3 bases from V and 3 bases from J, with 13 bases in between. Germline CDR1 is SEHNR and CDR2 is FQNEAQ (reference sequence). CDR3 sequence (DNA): TGTGCCAGCAGCTTCGGGGGGCCAGCGACAGATACGCAGTATTTT. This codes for CASSFGGPATDTQYF.

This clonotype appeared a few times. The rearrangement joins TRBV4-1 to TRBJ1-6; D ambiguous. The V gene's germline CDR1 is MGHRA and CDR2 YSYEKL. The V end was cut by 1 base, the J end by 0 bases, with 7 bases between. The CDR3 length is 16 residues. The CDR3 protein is CASSQGYSSYNSPLHF. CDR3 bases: TGCGCCAGCAGCCAAGGTTATAGCTCCTATAATTCACCCCTCCACTTT.

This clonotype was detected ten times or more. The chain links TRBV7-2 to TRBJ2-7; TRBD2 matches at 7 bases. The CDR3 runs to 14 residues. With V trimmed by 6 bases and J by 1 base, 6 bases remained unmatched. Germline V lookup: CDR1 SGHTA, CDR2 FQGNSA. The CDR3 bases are TGTGCCAGCAGTTTCACGGGGGGTTCCTACGAGCAGTACTTC. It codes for CASSFTGGSYEQYF.

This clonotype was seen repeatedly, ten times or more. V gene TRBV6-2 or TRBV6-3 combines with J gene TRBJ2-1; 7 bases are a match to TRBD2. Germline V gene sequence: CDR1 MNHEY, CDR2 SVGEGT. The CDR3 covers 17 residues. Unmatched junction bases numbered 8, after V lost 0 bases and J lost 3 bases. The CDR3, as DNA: TGTGCCAGCAGTTACTCCCCCCCCGGGGGGATCTACAATGAGCAGTTCTTC. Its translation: CASSYSPPGGIYNEQFF.

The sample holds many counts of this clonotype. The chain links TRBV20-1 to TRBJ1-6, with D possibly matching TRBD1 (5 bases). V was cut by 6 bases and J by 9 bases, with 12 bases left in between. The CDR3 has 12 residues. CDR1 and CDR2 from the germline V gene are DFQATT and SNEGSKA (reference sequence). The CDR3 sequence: CSAVDSASPLHF. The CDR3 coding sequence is TGCAGTGCCGTAGACAGTGCTTCACCCCTCCACTTT.

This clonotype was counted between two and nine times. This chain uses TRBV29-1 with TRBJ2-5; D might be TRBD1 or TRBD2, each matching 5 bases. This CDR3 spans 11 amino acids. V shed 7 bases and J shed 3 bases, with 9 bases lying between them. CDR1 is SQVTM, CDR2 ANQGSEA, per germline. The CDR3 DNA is TGCAGCGCTGGGGGAGAAGAGACCCAGTACTTC. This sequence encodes CSAGGEETQYF.

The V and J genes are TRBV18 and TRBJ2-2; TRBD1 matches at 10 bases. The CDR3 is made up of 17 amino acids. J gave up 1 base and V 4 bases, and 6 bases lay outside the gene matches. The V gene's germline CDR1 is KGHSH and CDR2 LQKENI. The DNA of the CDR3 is TGTGCCAGCTCACTGATCCGGACAGGGGGGAACACCGGGGAGCTGTTTTTT. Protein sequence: CASSLIRTGGNTGELFF.

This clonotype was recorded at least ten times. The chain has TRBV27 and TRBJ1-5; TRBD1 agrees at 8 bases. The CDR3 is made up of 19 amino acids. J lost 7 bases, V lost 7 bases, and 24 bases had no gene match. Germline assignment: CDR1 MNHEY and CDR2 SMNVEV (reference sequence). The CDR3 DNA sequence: TGTGCCAGCAAACCAAGCGCCGGACAGGGTTTTTCCGGGTGGCAGCCCCAGCATTTT. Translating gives CASKPSAGQGFSGWQPQHF.